One sample yielded the 30 T cell receptor beta chains listed below, sequenced in a study of blood T cell repertoires in COVID-19. Generated by immunoSEQ multiplex PCR, the TCRdb table keeps only in-frame clones and is missing some. The table has some 300,000 clones, approximately 84% seen once. Specimen: PBMCs or T cells enriched from blood (not recorded which). These receptors originate from a woman aged 30 to 39 who had recovered from COVID-19.

The chain employs TRBV27 and TRBJ1-6; 11 positions agree with TRBD1. Germline-derived CDR1 and CDR2 are MNHEY and SMNVEV (reference sequence). This CDR3 is built from 19 residues. V lost 2 bases, J lost 8 bases, and 14 bases stayed unmatched. Here the CDR3 reads CASSLLSGQGVFEDSPLHF. CDR3 DNA: TGTGCCAGCAGTTTACTCTCGGGACAGGGGGTCTTTGAAGATTCACCCCTCCACTTT.

V usage is TRBV27 and J usage is TRBJ1-1; TRBD1 matches at 8 bases. The CDR3 is 14 residues long. The V and J ends lost 5 bases and 5 bases, in that order; junction bases with no gene match: 7. Germline CDR1 is MNHEY and CDR2 is SMNVEV (reference sequence). The DNA of the CDR3 is TGTGCCAGCAGTCGACAGGGGAGGGGGACTGAAGCTTTCTTT. Translation gives CASSRQGRGTEAFF.

The chain combines TRBV4-1 with TRBJ1-1; D is undetermined. The CDR3 totals 14 residues. Germline values: CDR1 MGHRA, CDR2 YSYEKL. V was cut by 3 bases and J by 4 bases, with 12 bases left in between. The CDR3 nucleotides read TGCGCCAGCAGCCAGATGTCCCAGGTCACTGAAGCTTTCTTT. The encoded protein is CASSQMSQVTEAFF.

The chain is built from TRBV30 and TRBJ1-3; D is undetermined. The CDR3 totals 17 residues. The ends were cut back, 0 bases at V and 2 bases at J, with 17 bases in the middle. Germline loops: CDR1 GTSNPN, CDR2 SVGIG (reference sequence). The CDR3 reads CAWSVTSFGQAGNTIYF. The CDR3 bases are TGTGCCTGGAGTGTAACATCATTTGGGCAGGCTGGAAACACCATATATTTT.

The chain combines TRBV5-8 with TRBJ2-7; 10 nucleotides match TRBD1. The V and J ends lost 2 bases and 5 bases, in that order; junction bases with no gene match: 4. Per germline, CDR1 SGHTS and CDR2 YDEGEE. The CDR3 length is 14 residues. The CDR3 nucleotides read TGTGCCAGCAGCTTCGACAGGGGGCTCAACGAGCAGTACTTC. Its translation: CASSFDRGLNEQYF. Full variable domain (rest looked up from reference TRBV5-8 and TRBJ2-7): EAGVTQSPTHLIKTRGQQATLRCSPISGHTSVYWYQQALGLGLQFLLWYDEGEERNRGNFPPRFSGRQFPNYSSELNVNALELEDSALYLCASSFDRGLNEQYFGPGTRLTVT.

The sample holds one count of this clone. The chain has TRBV4-3 and TRBJ2-7, with TRBD1 matching 10 bases. This CDR3 region has 15 residues. The ends lost 2 bases at V and 5 bases at J; junction bases unmatched: 6. Germline V gene data show CDR1 as LGHNA and CDR2 as YSLEER. CDR3 nucleotide sequence: TGCGCCAGCAGCCAACTGACAGGGGGCGCAGACGAGCAGTACTTC. Protein sequence: CASSQLTGGADEQYF.

The V gene is TRBV28, the J gene TRBJ1-3, with 9 bases aligning to TRBD1. Unmatched junction bases numbered 10, after V lost 5 bases and J lost 2 bases. CDR3 length: 17 amino acids. CDR1 MDHEN and CDR2 SYDVKM come from the germline V gene. CDR3 sequence reads: CASSGGGTGLPGNTIYF. CDR3 nucleotide sequence: TGTGCCAGCAGTGGGGGGGGGACAGGGTTACCTGGAAACACCATATATTTT.

The rearrangement joins TRBV10-3 to TRBJ1-2; 8 bases are shared with TRBD1. The CDR3 is 20 amino acids. The V segment lost 0 bases and the J segment 1 base; nucleotides outside the gene matches: 16. From germline, CDR1 is ENHRY and CDR2 SYGVKD. CDR3 DNA: TGTGCCATCAGTGAGTCAAATTCGGGCCGGGGGACAGGAGGTAACTATGGCTACACCTTC. Protein: CAISESNSGRGTGGNYGYTF.

V gene TRBV2 combines with J gene TRBJ1-5; TRBD1 matches at 7 bases. This CDR3 has 14 residues. The germline V gene encodes CDR1 SNHLY and CDR2 FYNNEI. The V segment lost 4 bases and the J segment 6 bases; nucleotides outside the gene matches: 6. The CDR3 nucleotides are TGTGCCAGCAGTGCTACAGGGGACGGTCAGCCCCAGCATTTT. It yields the protein CASSATGDGQPQHF.

The J gene is TRBJ1-3, the V gene TRBV5-1, with 7 nucleotides matching TRBD1. V gave up 2 bases and J gave up 4 bases; unmatched junction bases: 9. There are 16 residues in the CDR3. Germline CDR1 reads SGHRS; CDR2 reads YFSETQ. This CDR3 reads CASSFTGVHPGNTIYF. Written as DNA, the CDR3 is TGCGCCAGCAGCTTCACAGGGGTTCATCCAGGAAACACCATATATTTT.

The chain combines TRBV3-1 (or the pseudogene TRBV3-2) with TRBJ2-7; maybe TRBD2 (6 bases). V was clipped by 5 bases and J by 5 bases, with 16 bases between them. This CDR3 comprises 14 residues. Germline V gene lookup returns CDR1 LGHDT and CDR2 YNNKEL (reference sequence). The CDR3 reads CASSFRGGAHEQYF. In DNA, the CDR3 is TGTGCCAGCAGCTTCCGGGGCGGGGCCCACGAGCAGTACTTC.

The chain is built from TRBV23-1 and TRBJ1-6; D is uncertain. TRBV23-1 belongs to the ORF category, with a function that is uncertain. The ends were cut back, 4 bases at V and 14 bases at J, with 9 bases in the middle. There are 11 residues in the CDR3. In DNA, the CDR3 is TGCGCCAGCAGTCCCGTTCGGTCCCTCCACTTT. Translating gives CASSPVRSLHF.

The CDR3 loop reads CASSWDRGQGEAFF. DNA for the CDR3: TGTGCCAGTAGTTGGGACAGGGGGCAGGGTGAAGCTTTCTTT. V gene TRBV19 combines with J gene TRBJ1-1; TRBD1 agrees at 12 bases. After removal of 5 bases from V and 7 bases from J, the junction contained 5 bases not matched to a gene. The germline V gene has CDR1 LNHDA and CDR2 SQIVND (reference sequence). The CDR3 runs 14 residues.

The rearrangement joins TRBV6-2 or TRBV6-3 to TRBJ2-7; 12 bases are shared with TRBD1. The trim removed 2 bases at V and 5 bases at J, leaving 7 bases unmatched. Per germline, CDR1 MNHEY and CDR2 SVGEGT. This CDR3 region has 16 residues. CDR3: CASSYTSGTGGHEQYF. In DNA form, the CDR3 reads TGTGCCAGCAGTTACACATCCGGGACAGGGGGCCACGAGCAGTACTTC.

The J gene is TRBJ2-1, the V gene TRBV29-1, with 9 positions matching TRBD1. V was clipped by 3 bases and J by 8 bases; unmatched bases: 11. CDR3 length: 15 residues. Germline V gene sequence: CDR1 SQVTM, CDR2 ANQGSEA. Written as DNA, the CDR3 is TGCAGCGTTGATTGGGCGGGACAGGGTAGGCATGAGCAGTTCTTC. It specifies CSVDWAGQGRHEQFF.

The rearrangement uses TRBV5-6 and TRBJ2-6; D call uncertain. V was trimmed by 1 base and J by 4 bases, leaving 12 bases between them. The CDR3 loop spans 16 amino acids. Per germline, CDR1 SGHDT and CDR2 YYEEEE. In DNA form, the CDR3 reads TGTGCCAGCAGCTTGACCCGGGTCTCAGGGGCCAACGTCCTGACTTTC. Amino acid sequence: CASSLTRVSGANVLTF.

This clone occurred many times. V usage is TRBV7-2 and J usage is TRBJ1-3; no clear D gene. The CDR3 is made up of 18 amino acids. Germline lookup yields CDR1 SGHTA and CDR2 FQGNSA. V was clipped by 1 base and J by 2 bases, with 18 bases between them. In nucleotides, the CDR3 is TGTGCCAGCAGCTTAGGGTTGAGGAGACGGCGGACTGGAAACACCATATATTTT. It is translated as CASSLGLRRRRTGNTIYF.

This clone was seen more than once but under ten times. The V and J genes are TRBV7-2 and TRBJ2-1; D perhaps matches TRBD1 (5 bases). V was trimmed by 1 base and J by 1 base, leaving 11 bases between them. From germline, CDR1 is SGHTA and CDR2 FQGNSA. The CDR3 runs 16 residues. The CDR3 loop reads CASSLDDAGSYNEQFF. For the CDR3, the DNA is TGTGCCAGCAGCTTAGATGACGCAGGGTCCTACAATGAGCAGTTCTTC.

The chain carries TRBV5-1 and TRBJ2-3; D possibly corresponds to TRBD2 (5 bases). The CDR3 is 15 amino acids. V was cut by 4 bases and J by 4 bases, with 16 bases left in between. Germline V gene lookup returns CDR1 SGHRS and CDR2 YFSETQ. The CDR3 is CASSPLAGNADTQYF. DNA for the CDR3: TGCGCCAGCAGCCCCCTGGCGGGTAACGCAGATACGCAGTATTTT.

The chain has TRBV28 and TRBJ1-4; TRBD1 aligns across 10 bases. CDR1 is MDHEN and CDR2 is SYDVKM in the germline V gene. The trim removed 5 bases at V and 7 bases at J, leaving 4 bases unmatched. The CDR3 sequence is 14 residues long. CDR3 in amino acids: CASSDRDRGEKLFF. For the CDR3, the DNA is TGTGCCAGCAGTGATCGGGACAGGGGTGAAAAACTGTTTTTT.

The J gene is TRBJ2-1, the V gene TRBV4-2; 7 nucleotides agree with TRBD1. The germline CDR1 and CDR2 sequences are LGHNA and YNFKEQ. This CDR3 is built from 14 residues. The J segment lost 9 bases and the V segment lost 2 bases, leaving 7 bases of the junction unmatched. The CDR3 sequence: CASSQTQGVSEQFF. As DNA, the CDR3 is TGTGCCAGCAGCCAAACCCAGGGGGTGAGTGAGCAGTTCTTC.

This rearrangement joins TRBV4-3 to TRBJ1-1, with unresolved D. There are 14 residues in the CDR3. V lost 0 bases and J lost 1, with 6 bases in between. Per germline, CDR1 LGHNA and CDR2 YSLEER. CDR3 in amino acids: CASSQEIANTEAFF. In DNA, the CDR3 is TGCGCCAGCAGCCAAGAGATAGCGAACACTGAAGCTTTCTTT.

CDR3 protein: CASSLDARGANGYTF. The CDR3 nucleotides are TGTGCCAGCAGTTTAGATGCCAGGGGAGCTAATGGCTACACCTTC. J is TRBJ1-2 and V is TRBV27, with a weak D call TRBD1 (6 bases). The CDR3 spans 15 residues. Trimming left V 2 bases short and J 6 bases short, with 16 bases between. Germline CDR1 reads MNHEY; CDR2 reads SMNVEV (reference sequence).

The CDR3 DNA sequence: TGTGCCAGCAGCTTAGCCAGAAACTATGGCTACACCTTC. This translates into CASSLARNYGYTF. The chain joins TRBV11-2 to TRBJ1-2; D remains unclear. Germline assignment: CDR1 SGHAT and CDR2 FQNNGV. V lost 1 base, J lost 2 bases, and 5 bases lay in between. This CDR3 comprises 13 residues.

The rearrangement joins TRBV19 to TRBJ1-2, with 7 bases aligning to TRBD1. J lost 7 bases, V lost 7 bases, and 9 bases had no gene match. The CDR3 has 13 amino acids. CDR1 and CDR2 (germline): LNHDA, SQIVND (reference sequence). CDR3 protein: CASTSHRGAGYTF. Here the CDR3 DNA reads TGTGCCAGTACCTCTCACAGGGGCGCTGGCTACACCTTC.

This chain joins TRBV28 and TRBJ1-1; possible D gene TRBD1, 5 bases. Germline lookup yields CDR1 MDHEN and CDR2 SYDVKM. With 9 bases removed from V and 5 bases from J, the gap between germline ends came to 19 bases. CDR3 length equals 14 residues. The CDR3 region has the DNA TGTGCCAGTCGTTTGGGGGGAGGAGGGACTGAAGCTTTCTTT. Translated: CASRLGGGGTEAFF.

Comments on this clone: The sample carries other DNA sequences with the same CDR3. The chain joins TRBV27 to TRBJ1-5; TRBD1 matches at 7 bases. The CDR3 is made up of 14 amino acids. CDR1 and CDR2 (germline): MNHEY, SMNVEV (reference sequence). J was trimmed by 3 bases and V by 6 bases; bases with no gene match: 5. The CDR3 nucleotides read TGTGCCAGCAGCAAGGGACAGTTCAATCAGCCCCAGCATTTT. Translating gives CASSKGQFNQPQHF.

CDR3: CASIGQSVKNTEAFF. The CDR3 nucleotides read TGTGCCAGCATAGGACAGTCAGTCAAGAACACTGAAGCTTTCTTT. The J gene is TRBJ1-1, the V gene TRBV2, with a tentative D call TRBD1 (6 bases). The CDR3 contains 15 residues. Trimming took 7 bases from V and 1 from J, leaving 16 bases between them. Germline CDR1 reads SNHLY; CDR2 reads FYNNEI.

This chain joins TRBV27 and TRBJ1-3; 7 nucleotides align to TRBD1. V shed 6 bases and J 0 bases; nucleotides not matched to a gene: 5. The CDR3 has 15 residues. Per the germline V gene, CDR1 is MNHEY and CDR2 is SMNVEV (reference sequence). The CDR3 is CASSAGGYSGNTIYF. In DNA form, the CDR3 reads TGTGCCAGCAGCGCAGGGGGGTACTCTGGAAACACCATATATTTT.

The chain links TRBV13 to TRBJ1-4; 8 positions agree with TRBD1. The CDR3 runs 18 residues. Losses at the gene ends were 1 base for V and 3 bases for J; bases not matched to a gene: 10. From germline, CDR1 is PRHDT and CDR2 FYEKMQ (reference sequence). The CDR3 spells CASSLAITQGAANEKLFF. CDR3 nucleotide sequence: TGTGCCAGCAGCTTAGCCATAACTCAGGGGGCGGCTAATGAAAAACTGTTTTTT. Full variable domain (missing parts from reference TRBV13 and TRBJ1-4): AAGVIQSPRHLIKEKRETATLKCYPIPRHDTVYWYQQGPGQDPQFLISFYEKMQSDKGSIPDRFSAQQFSDYHSELNMSSLELGDSALYFCASSLAITQGAANEKLFFGSGTQLSVL.